The table lists the clone carrying this TCR beta chain with many counts. Its specificity is unknown. This record comes from a study of spatial heterogeneity in lung cancer. Study as a whole: Mean representation of each unique TCR and UMI combination in the raw reads exceeded nine occurrences. Study-wide results and caveats: Ubiquitous expanded tumor TCRs appeared in blood more at resection than follow-up.

The time point was: sample taken at primary tumor resection. Material for sequencing was whole RNA from tumor, nontumor lung or frozen PBMC, left unsorted. Each molecule of TCR cDNA was tagged with one unique molecular identifier. TCRdb re-called the 5' RACE reads through MiXCR, storing one row per CDR3 protein. The sample has 40,000 to 45,000 distinct CDR3 sequences; about an eighth are singletons. This specimen consisted of PBMCs, obtained at surgery. The receptor's source is a male donor with early-stage non-small cell lung cancer.

CDR3 in DNA: TGCAGTGCTACCCCCGTCTCTAACAGGGGTCTCTATGGCTACACCTTC. Translation: CSATPVSNRGLYGYTF. V usage is TRBV20-1 and J usage is TRBJ1-2; 7 nucleotides align to TRBD1. This CDR3 region has 16 residues. J was trimmed by 4 bases and V by 4 bases; bases with no gene match: 15. In germline, CDR1 is DFQATT, CDR2 SNEGSKA (reference sequence).